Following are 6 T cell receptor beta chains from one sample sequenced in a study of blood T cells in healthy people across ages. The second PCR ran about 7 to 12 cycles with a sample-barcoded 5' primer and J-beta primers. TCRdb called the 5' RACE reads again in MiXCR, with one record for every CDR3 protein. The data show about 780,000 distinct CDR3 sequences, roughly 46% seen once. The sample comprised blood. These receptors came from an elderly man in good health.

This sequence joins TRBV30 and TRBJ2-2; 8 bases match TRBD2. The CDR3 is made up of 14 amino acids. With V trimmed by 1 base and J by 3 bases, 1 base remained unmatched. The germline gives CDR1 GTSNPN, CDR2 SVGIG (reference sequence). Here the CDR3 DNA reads TGTGCCTGGAGTGCGGGAGGGGACACCGGGGAGCTGTTTTTT. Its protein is CAWSAGGDTGELFF.

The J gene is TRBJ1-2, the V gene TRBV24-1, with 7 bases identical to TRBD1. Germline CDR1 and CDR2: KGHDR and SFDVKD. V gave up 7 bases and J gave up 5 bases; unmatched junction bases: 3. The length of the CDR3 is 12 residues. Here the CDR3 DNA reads TGTGCCACCAGCACGGGACAGTATGGCTACACCTTC. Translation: CATSTGQYGYTF.

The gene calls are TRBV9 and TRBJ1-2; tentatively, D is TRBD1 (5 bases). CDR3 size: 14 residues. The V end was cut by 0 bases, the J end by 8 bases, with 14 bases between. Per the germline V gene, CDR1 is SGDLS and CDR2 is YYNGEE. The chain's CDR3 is CASSVEARGTGYTF. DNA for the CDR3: TGTGCCAGCAGCGTAGAGGCCCGAGGGACCGGCTACACCTTC.

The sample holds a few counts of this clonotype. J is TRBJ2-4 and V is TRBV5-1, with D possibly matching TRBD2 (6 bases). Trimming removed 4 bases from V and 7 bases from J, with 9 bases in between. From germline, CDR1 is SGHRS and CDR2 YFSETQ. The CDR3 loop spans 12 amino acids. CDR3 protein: CASSLGSNIQYF. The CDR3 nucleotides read TGCGCCAGCAGCCTCGGGAGTAACATTCAGTACTTC.

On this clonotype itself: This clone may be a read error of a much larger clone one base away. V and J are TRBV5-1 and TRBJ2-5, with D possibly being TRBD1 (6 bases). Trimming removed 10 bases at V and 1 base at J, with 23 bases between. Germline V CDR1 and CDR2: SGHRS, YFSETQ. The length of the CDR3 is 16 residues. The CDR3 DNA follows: TGCGCCTGCAATGGGGACACCAACAACGTCCAAGAGACCCAGTACTTC. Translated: CACNGDTNNVQETQYF.

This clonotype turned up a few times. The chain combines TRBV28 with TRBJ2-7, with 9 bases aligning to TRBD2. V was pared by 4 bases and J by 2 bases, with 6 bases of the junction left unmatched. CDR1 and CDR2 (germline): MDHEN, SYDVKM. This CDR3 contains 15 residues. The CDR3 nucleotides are TGTGCCAGCAGTTCCCCGGGCGGGAGGGCCTACGAGCAGTACTTC. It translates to CASSSPGGRAYEQYF.